This TCR beta chain was identified during a study of cytomegalovirus exposure and HLA in healthy donors. General study results and limits: The study designated over 150 TCR beta chains cytomegalovirus-associated.

Turning to this clone: Antigen unknown.

Germline V gene data show CDR1 as LNHDA and CDR2 as SQIVND (reference sequence). The CDR3 totals 14 residues. V lost 5 bases, J lost 7 bases, and 5 bases stayed unmatched. The PCR was carried out with 60 Vbeta primers and 13 Jbeta primers. Repertoires were generated with immunoSEQ multiplex PCR, while TCRdb's copy carries only in-frame clones and drops some. The sample consists of around 210,000 clones, just under 80% of them appearing once. It was healthy bone marrow donors who served as donors. V is TRBV19 and J is TRBJ2-2, with 9 bases that match TRBD1. The sequencing input was PBMCs. This clonotype was sampled from a boy aged 5-17 years in good health and CMV-seronegative. The CDR3 bases are TGTGCCAGTAGTCCGGGACAGGGCATCGGGGAGCTGTTTTTT. It is translated as CASSPGQGIGELFF.